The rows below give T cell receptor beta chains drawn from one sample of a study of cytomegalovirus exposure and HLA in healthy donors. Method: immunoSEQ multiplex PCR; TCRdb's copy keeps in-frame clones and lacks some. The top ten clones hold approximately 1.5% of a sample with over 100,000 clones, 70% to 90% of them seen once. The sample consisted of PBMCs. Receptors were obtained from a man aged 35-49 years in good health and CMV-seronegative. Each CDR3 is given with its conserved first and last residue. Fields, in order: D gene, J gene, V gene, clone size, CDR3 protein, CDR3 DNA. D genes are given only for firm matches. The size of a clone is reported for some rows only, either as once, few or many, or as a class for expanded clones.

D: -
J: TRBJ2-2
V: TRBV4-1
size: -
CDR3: CASSQVAPNTGELFF
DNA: TGCGCCAGCAGCCAAGTCGCGCCGAACACCGGGGAGCTGTTTTTT

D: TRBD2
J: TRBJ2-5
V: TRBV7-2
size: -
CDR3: CASSPSSGGAARYF
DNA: TGTGCCAGCAGCCCAAGCTCGGGGGGGGCTGCTCGGTACTTC

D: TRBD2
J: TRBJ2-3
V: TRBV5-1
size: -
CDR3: CASSPRTSGFSTDTQYF
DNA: TGCGCCAGCAGCCCCAGGACTAGCGGGTTTAGCACAGATACGCAGTATTTT

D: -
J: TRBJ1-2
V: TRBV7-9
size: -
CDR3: CASTLGGAGYTF
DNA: TGTGCCAGCACCTTGGGGGGAGCCGGCTACACCTTC

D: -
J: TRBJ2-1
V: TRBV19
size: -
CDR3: CATTPDRSSYNEQFF
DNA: TGTGCCACTACTCCCGACAGGAGCTCCTACAATGAGCAGTTCTTC

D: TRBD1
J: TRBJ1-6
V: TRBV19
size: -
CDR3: CASSPGQGNSPLHF
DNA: TGTGCCAGTAGTCCGGGACAGGGTAATTCACCCCTCCACTTT

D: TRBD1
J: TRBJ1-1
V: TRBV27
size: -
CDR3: CASSLYRGRTEAFF
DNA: TGTGCCAGCAGTTTATACAGGGGGCGCACTGAAGCTTTCTTT

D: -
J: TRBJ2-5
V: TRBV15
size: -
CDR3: CATSALGLRETQYF
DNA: TGTGCCACCAGCGCACTCGGTCTCCGAGAGACCCAGTACTTC

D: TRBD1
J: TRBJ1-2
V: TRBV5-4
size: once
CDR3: CASSLRQGIDGYTF
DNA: TGTGCCAGCAGCCTTAGACAGGGAATAGATGGCTACACCTTC

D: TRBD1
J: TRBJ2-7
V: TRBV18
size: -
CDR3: CASSPTRGLDEQYF
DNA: TGTGCCAGCTCACCAACAAGGGGGCTCGACGAGCAGTACTTC

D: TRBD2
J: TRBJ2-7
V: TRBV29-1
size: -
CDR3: CSVEVRIAGGTYEQYF
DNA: TGCAGCGTTGAAGTGCGAATAGCGGGGGGGACCTACGAGCAGTACTTC

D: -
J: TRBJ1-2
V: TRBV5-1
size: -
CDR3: CASSLASGVGYTF
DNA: TGCGCCAGCAGCTTGGCCTCGGGGGTTGGCTACACCTTC

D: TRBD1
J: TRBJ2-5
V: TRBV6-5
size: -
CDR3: CASSPPGQGAREQYF
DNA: TGTGCCAGCAGTCCCCCGGGACAGGGGGCGCGAGAGCAGTACTTC

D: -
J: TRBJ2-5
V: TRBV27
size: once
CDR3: CASSLRTGREETQYF
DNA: TGTGCCAGCAGTCTACGGACAGGGAGGGAAGAGACCCAGTACTTC

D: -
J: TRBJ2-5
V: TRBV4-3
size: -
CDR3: CASSQDGGIQETQYF
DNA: TGCGCCAGCAGCCAAGATGGGGGCATTCAAGAGACCCAGTACTTC

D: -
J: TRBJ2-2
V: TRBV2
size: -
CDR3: CASSEARRAQNTGELFF
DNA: TGTGCCAGCAGTGAAGCTCGCAGGGCGCAGAACACCGGGGAGCTGTTTTTT

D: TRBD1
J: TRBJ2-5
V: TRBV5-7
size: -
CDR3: CASSFYRDRVGETQYF
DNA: TGTGCCAGCAGCTTTTACCGGGACAGGGTGGGGGAGACCCAGTACTTC

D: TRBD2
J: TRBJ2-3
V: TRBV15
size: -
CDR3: CATSRDTAGGRADTQYF
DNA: TGTGCCACCAGCAGAGATACGGCGGGAGGGAGGGCAGATACGCAGTATTTT

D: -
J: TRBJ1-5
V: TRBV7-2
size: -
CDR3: CASSLEVDSWSQPQHF
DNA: TGTGCCAGCAGCTTAGAGGTGGACAGCTGGAGTCAGCCCCAGCATTTT

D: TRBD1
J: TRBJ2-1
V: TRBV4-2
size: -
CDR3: CASSQVPVDRTNEQFF
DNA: TGTGCCAGCAGCCAAGTGCCCGTGGACAGGACCAATGAGCAGTTCTTC

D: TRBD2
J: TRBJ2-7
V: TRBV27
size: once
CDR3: CASTTAGLAGGRRSYEQYF
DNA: TGTGCCAGCACCACCGCGGGACTAGCGGGAGGAAGGCGCTCCTACGAGCAGTACTTC

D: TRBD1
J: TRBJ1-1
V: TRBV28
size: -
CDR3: CASRGTGNMNTEAFF
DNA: TGTGCCAGCAGAGGGACAGGGAATATGAACACTGAAGCTTTCTTT

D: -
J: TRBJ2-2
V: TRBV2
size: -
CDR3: CASSDRAGELFF
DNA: TGTGCCAGCAGTGACAGGGCCGGGGAGCTGTTTTTT

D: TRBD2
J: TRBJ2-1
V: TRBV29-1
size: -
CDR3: CSVVPGLAGSEQFF
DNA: TGCAGCGTTGTCCCGGGACTAGCGGGGAGTGAGCAGTTCTTC

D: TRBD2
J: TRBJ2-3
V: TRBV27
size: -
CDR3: CASSLPGLAGGQYF
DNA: TGTGCCAGCAGTTTACCGGGACTAGCGGGGGGGCAGTATTTT

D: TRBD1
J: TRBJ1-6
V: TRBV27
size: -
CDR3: CASSPGQGYSPLHF
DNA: TGTGCCAGCAGTCCAGGACAGGGTTATTCACCCCTCCACTTT

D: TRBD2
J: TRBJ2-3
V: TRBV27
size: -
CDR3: CASSSPRGGGSTDTQYF
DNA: TGTGCCAGCAGCTCACCACGGGGGGGCGGAAGCACAGATACGCAGTATTTT

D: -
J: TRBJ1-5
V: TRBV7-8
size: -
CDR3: CASSLGGISNQPQHF
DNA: TGTGCCAGCAGCTTAGGCGGGATTAGCAATCAGCCCCAGCATTTT

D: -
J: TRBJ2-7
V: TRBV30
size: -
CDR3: CAWSVEGGDEQYF
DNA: TGTGCCTGGAGTGTTGAGGGCGGGGACGAGCAGTACTTC

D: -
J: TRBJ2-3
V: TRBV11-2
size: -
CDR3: CASSFAGGADTQYF
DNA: TGTGCCAGCAGCTTTGCGGGCGGTGCAGATACGCAGTATTTT

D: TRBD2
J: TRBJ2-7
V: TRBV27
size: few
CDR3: CASSPPGLAGQGREQYF
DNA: TGTGCCAGCAGTCCCCCTGGCTTAGCGGGGCAGGGTCGTGAGCAGTACTTC

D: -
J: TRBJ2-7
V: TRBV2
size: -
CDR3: CASGLEAGRYEQYF
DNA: TGTGCCTCTGGGCTTGAGGCGGGACGGTACGAGCAGTACTTC

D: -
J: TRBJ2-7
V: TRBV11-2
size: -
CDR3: CASSGTLSYEQYF
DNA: TGTGCCAGCAGCGGGACACTCTCCTACGAGCAGTACTTC

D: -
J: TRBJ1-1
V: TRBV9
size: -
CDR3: CASSRDGGTEAFF
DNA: TGTGCCAGCAGCAGGGACGGGGGCACTGAAGCTTTCTTT

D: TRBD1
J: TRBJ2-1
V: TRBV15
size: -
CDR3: CATSREVPGTGADEQFF
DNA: TGTGCCACCAGCAGAGAGGTCCCCGGGACAGGGGCCGATGAGCAGTTCTTC

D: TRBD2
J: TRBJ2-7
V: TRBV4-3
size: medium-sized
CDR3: CASSGGTSGTYEQYF
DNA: TGCGCCAGCAGTGGCGGGACTAGCGGGACCTACGAGCAGTACTTC

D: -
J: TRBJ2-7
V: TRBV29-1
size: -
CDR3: CSVRGQVSSYEQYF
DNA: TGCAGCGTTAGAGGGCAGGTGAGCTCCTACGAGCAGTACTTC

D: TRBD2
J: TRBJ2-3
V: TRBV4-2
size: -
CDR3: CASSQGPSGNDTQYF
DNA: TGTGCCAGCAGCCAAGGCCCTAGCGGGAACGATACGCAGTATTTT

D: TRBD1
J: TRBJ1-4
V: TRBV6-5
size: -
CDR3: CASSYATGVEKLFF
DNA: TGTGCCAGCAGTTACGCAACAGGGGTCGAAAAACTGTTTTTT

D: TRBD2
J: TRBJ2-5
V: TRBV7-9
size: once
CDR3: CASSRPFGRARETQYF
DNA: TGTGCCAGCAGTCGCCCCTTCGGGAGGGCCCGGGAGACCCAGTACTTC

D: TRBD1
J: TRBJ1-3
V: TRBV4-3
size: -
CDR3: CASSEDRALSGNTIYF
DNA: TGCGCCAGCAGCGAGGACAGGGCCCTCTCTGGAAACACCATATATTTT

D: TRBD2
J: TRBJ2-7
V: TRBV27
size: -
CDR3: CASSSGGRGYEQYF
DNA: TGTGCCAGCAGTTCCGGCGGGAGGGGCTACGAGCAGTACTTC

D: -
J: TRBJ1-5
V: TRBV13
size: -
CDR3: CASSAGGGLGNQPQHF
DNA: TGTGCCAGCAGCGCCGGCGGGGGGCTTGGCAATCAGCCCCAGCATTTT

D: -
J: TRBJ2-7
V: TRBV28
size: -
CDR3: CAIRRQGYSYEQYF
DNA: TGTGCCATCAGGAGGCAGGGGTACTCCTACGAGCAGTACTTC